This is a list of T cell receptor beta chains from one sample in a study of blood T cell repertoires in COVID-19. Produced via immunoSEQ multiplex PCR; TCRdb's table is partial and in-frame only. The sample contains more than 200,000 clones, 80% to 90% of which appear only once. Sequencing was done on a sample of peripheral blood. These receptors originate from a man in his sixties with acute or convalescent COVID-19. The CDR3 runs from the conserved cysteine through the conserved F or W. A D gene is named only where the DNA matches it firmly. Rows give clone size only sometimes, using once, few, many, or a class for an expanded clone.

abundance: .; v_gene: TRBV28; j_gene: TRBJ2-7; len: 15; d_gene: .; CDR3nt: TGTGCCAGCAGTTTATCGTCAAGGGAGTCCTACGAGCAGTACTTC; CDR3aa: CASSLSSRESYEQYF
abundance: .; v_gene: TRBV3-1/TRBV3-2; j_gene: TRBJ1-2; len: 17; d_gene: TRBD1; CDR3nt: TGTGCCAGCAGCCAAGGAAAGTCCCCACAGGGGACCTATGGCTACACCTTC; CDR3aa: CASSQGKSPQGTYGYTF
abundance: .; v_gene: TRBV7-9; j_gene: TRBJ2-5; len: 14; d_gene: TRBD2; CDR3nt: TGTGCCAGCAGCTTAGTGCGGGGCCGGGAGGCCCAGTACTTC; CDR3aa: CASSLVRGREAQYF
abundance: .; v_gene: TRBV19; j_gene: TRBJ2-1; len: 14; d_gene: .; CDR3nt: TGTGCCAGTAGTATCTCGGACTTGTACAATGAGCAGTTCTTC; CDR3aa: CASSISDLYNEQFF
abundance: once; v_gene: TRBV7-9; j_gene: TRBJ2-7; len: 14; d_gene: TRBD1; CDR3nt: TGTGCCAGCAGCCCGGGGACAGGACCCTACGAGCAGTACTTC; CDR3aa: CASSPGTGPYEQYF
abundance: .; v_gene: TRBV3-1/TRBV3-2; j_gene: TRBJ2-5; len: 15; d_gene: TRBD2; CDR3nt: TGTGCCAGCAGCCAAATGCGGGAGTACCAAGAGACCCAGTACTTC; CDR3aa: CASSQMREYQETQYF
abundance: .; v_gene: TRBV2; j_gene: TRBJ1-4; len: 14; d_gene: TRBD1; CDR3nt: TGTGCCAGCAGTGGACAGGGGACTAATGAAAAACTGTTTTTT; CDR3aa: CASSGQGTNEKLFF
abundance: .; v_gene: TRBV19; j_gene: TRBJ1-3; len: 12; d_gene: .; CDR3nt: TGTGCCAGTAGGACAGTTGGAAACACCATATATTTT; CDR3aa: CASRTVGNTIYF
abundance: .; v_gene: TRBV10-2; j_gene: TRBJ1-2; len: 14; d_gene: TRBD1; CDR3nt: TGCGCCAGCAGTGCGCCAGACAGGGCAATGGACTACACCTTC; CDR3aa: CASSAPDRAMDYTF
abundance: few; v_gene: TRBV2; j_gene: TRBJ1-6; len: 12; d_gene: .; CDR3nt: TGTGCCAGCCATTCGGGTAATTCACCCCTCCACTTT; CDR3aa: CASHSGNSPLHF
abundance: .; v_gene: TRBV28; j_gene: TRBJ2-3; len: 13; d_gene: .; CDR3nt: TGTGCCAGCAGGGTCGGGGGCACAGATACGCAGTATTTT; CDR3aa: CASRVGGTDTQYF
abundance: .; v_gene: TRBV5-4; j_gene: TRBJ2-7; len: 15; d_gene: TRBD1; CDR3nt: TGTGCCAGCAGCTTAACAGGGGGACGTACTGACGAGCAGTACTTC; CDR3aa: CASSLTGGRTDEQYF
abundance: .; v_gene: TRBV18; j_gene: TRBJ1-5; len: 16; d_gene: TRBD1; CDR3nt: TGTGCCAGCTCACCCCAAGGACAGGGGGCAGATCAGCCCCAGCATTTT; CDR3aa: CASSPQGQGADQPQHF
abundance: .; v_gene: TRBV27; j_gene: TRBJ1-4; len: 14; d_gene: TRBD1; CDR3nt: TGTGCCAGCAGGCGACAGGGTGGGAATGAAAAACTGTTTTTT; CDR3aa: CASRRQGGNEKLFF
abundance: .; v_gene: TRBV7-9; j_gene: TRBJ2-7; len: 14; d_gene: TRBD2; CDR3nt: TGTGCCAGCAGGCCCCTAGCGGGAACCTACGAGCAGTACTTC; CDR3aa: CASRPLAGTYEQYF
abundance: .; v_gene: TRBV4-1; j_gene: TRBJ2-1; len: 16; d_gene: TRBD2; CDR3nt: TGCGCCAGCAGCCAAGTGACTAGCGGGATTTACAATGAGCAGTTCTTC; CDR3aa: CASSQVTSGIYNEQFF
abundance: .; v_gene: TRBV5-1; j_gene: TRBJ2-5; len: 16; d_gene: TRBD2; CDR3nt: TGCGCCAGCAGCCCACTAGCGGGAGGGCCAGGGGAGACCCAGTACTTC; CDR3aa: CASSPLAGGPGETQYF